This entry lists 8 T cell receptor beta chains sequenced from one sample in a study of T cells in Graves' hyperthyroidism and ophthalmopathy. RNA transcripts were the template for amplifying TCR beta CDR3 regions. Researchers ran a first-round RT-PCR on the TCR CDR3 using the HTBI primer set. TCRdb called the multiplex PCR reads again in MiXCR, with one record for every CDR3 protein. This table holds some 300,000 distinct CDR3 sequences, less than 15% found once. Specimen: blood. These receptors were collected from a woman under 40 with Graves' hyperthyroidism that later progressed to Graves' ophthalmopathy.

This clonotype showed up many times. The rearrangement links TRBV28 to TRBJ2-7; 10 nucleotides align to TRBD2. The CDR3 loop spans 14 amino acids. V trimming: 6 bases; J trimming: 7 bases; junction bases outside the gene matches: 9. CDR1 MDHEN and CDR2 SYDVKM come from the germline V gene. The DNA of the CDR3 is TGTGCCAGCAGCCGCCTAGCGGGAGTTCGGGAGCAGTACTTC. The encoded protein is CASSRLAGVREQYF.

This clonotype showed up many times. The V call is TRBV2, the J call TRBJ2-1, with 13 bases lining up with TRBD2. CDR3 length equals 14 residues. Per germline, CDR1 SNHLY and CDR2 FYNNEI. The V segment lost 7 bases and the J segment 8 bases; nucleotides outside the gene matches: 5. CDR3 nucleotide sequence: TGTGCCAGCACCGGGACTAGCGGGACGTATGAGCAGTTCTTC. Translated, it gives CASTGTSGTYEQFF.

J is TRBJ1-2 and V is TRBV6-1, with 11 bases that match TRBD1. The germline V gene encodes CDR1 MNHNS and CDR2 SASEGT. Losses at the gene ends were 10 bases for V and 4 bases for J; bases not matched to a gene: 5. The length of the CDR3 is 13 residues. The CDR3 DNA reads as TGTGCCACGGACAGGGGGCGTAGCTATGGCTACACCTTC. Amino acid sequence: CATDRGRSYGYTF.

This chain uses TRBV9 with TRBJ1-5; a possible D gene is TRBD1 (6 bases). Germline V gene lookup returns CDR1 SGDLS and CDR2 YYNGEE. V shed 3 bases and J shed 3 bases, with 10 bases lying between them. This CDR3 spans 14 amino acids. CDR3 amino acids: CASSEGGYNQPQHF. Here the CDR3 DNA reads TGTGCCAGCAGCGAGGGGGGGTACAATCAGCCCCAGCATTTT.

The V gene is TRBV14, the J gene TRBJ1-2; the D is unclear. Germline assignment: CDR1 SGHDN and CDR2 FVKESK. The CDR3 consists of 13 residues. Trimming pared 4 bases from V and 2 bases from J, leaving 8 bases between. This CDR3 is CASSPEMNYGYTF. The CDR3 DNA reads as TGTGCCAGCAGCCCGGAGATGAACTATGGCTACACCTTC.

This clonotype was counted ten times or more. In nucleotides, the CDR3 is TGTGCCAGCAGTTACTCGACAGGCATGAACACTGAAGCTTTCTTT. This codes for CASSYSTGMNTEAFF. V usage is TRBV6-5 and J usage is TRBJ1-1, with D maybe TRBD1 (6 bases). V lost 0 bases, J lost 0 bases, and 8 bases lay in between. Per the germline V gene, CDR1 is MNHEY and CDR2 is SVGAGI. The CDR3 has 15 amino acids.

This clonotype was seen ten or more times. The chain joins TRBV13 to TRBJ2-1; D gene ambiguous. Trimming left V 1 base short and J 10 bases short, with 11 bases between. CDR3 size: 13 residues. Per germline, CDR1 PRHDT and CDR2 FYEKMQ (reference sequence). CDR3 nucleotides: TGTGCCAGCAGCTTAGAACTGTCCGGGGAGCAGTTCTTC. Its translation is CASSLELSGEQFF.

This clonotype turned up a few times. One base away lies a much larger clone, so this may be a sequencing read error. This chain links TRBV30 with TRBJ2-3, with D maybe TRBD2 (6 bases). This CDR3 is 14 amino acids long. Germline V lookup: CDR1 GTSNPN, CDR2 SVGIG (reference sequence). The CDR3, as DNA: TGTACCTGGAGTGGCCAGCGGGGCACAGATACGCAGTATTTT. Translated, it gives CTWSGQRGTDTQYF.